A single sample is the source of the 22 T cell receptor beta chains below, sequenced in a study of T cells in Graves' hyperthyroidism and ophthalmopathy. RNA transcripts yielded amplified TCR beta CDR3 regions. Carried out on the TCR CDR3, a first-round RT-PCR used the HTBI primer set. Each CDR3 protein is one row after TCRdb ran MiXCR on the multiplex PCR reads. Here the sample spans some 440,000 distinct CDR3 sequences, around 16% being singletons. Sequenced: blood. These receptors all stem from a woman in her late teens or twenties with Graves' hyperthyroidism.

This clonotype was observed at least ten times. The chain employs TRBV6-1 and TRBJ1-4, with 9 bases that match TRBD1. This CDR3 contains 15 residues. Per germline, CDR1 MNHNS and CDR2 SASEGT. V gave up 5 bases and J gave up 2 bases; unmatched junction bases: 3. The CDR3 protein is CASSYGQGTNEKLFF. The DNA of the CDR3 is TGTGCCAGCAGTTACGGACAGGGGACTAATGAAAAACTGTTTTTT.

V and J are TRBV30 and TRBJ2-1; a weak D match, TRBD1 (5 bases). V was cut by 5 bases and J by 1 base, with 9 bases left in between. The germline V gene has CDR1 GTSNPN and CDR2 SVGIG (reference sequence). This CDR3 is 13 amino acids long. For the CDR3, the DNA is TGTGCCTGGGGGGCACAATCCTACAATGAGCAGTTCTTC. Its protein product is CAWGAQSYNEQFF.

Only a few counts were recorded for this clonotype. The gene calls are TRBV7-9 and TRBJ1-1; D is perhaps TRBD1 (6 bases). The germline V gene has CDR1 SEHNR and CDR2 FQNEAQ (reference sequence). The CDR3 spans 15 residues. The germline V and J ends were trimmed by 5 bases and 3 bases, with 16 bases remaining between them. CDR3 DNA: TGTGCCAGCAGCGCGAACAGGGAAAAAGACACTGAAGCTTTCTTT. This encodes CASSANREKDTEAFF. Using reference TRBV7-9 and TRBJ1-1 for the parts outside the CDR3, the full variable domain is DTGVSQNPRHKITKRGQNVTFRCDPISEHNRLYWYRQTLGQGPEFLTYFQNEAQLEKSRLLSDRFSAERPKGSFSTLEIQRTEQGDSAMYLCASSANREKDTEAFFGQGTRLTVV.

V usage is TRBV7-2 and J usage is TRBJ2-3; D is unresolved. The germline CDR1 and CDR2 sequences are SGHTA and FQGNSA. V lost 5 bases and J 6 bases, leaving 9 bases between the germline ends. The CDR3 runs to 12 residues. The CDR3 region has the DNA TGTGCCAGCAGCCGCAGTGTGGATACGCAGTATTTT. Encoded protein: CASSRSVDTQYF.

The chain uses TRBV29-1 and TRBJ2-7, with TRBD1 as a possible D gene (6 bases). Germline assignment: CDR1 SQVTM and CDR2 ANQGSEA. The length of the CDR3 is 12 residues. Trimming removed 5 bases at V and 3 bases at J, with 11 bases between. The CDR3 protein is CSVRPGDYEQYF. In DNA, the CDR3 is TGCAGCGTTCGGCCAGGGGACTACGAGCAGTACTTC.

The sample holds many counts of this clonotype. The CDR3 bases are TGTGCCAGCAGCGTAGACGGGCCCGCAGGGGCAGATACGCAGTATTTT. It yields the protein CASSVDGPAGADTQYF. The J gene is TRBJ2-3, the V gene TRBV9, with D tentatively TRBD1 (6 bases). V was clipped by 0 bases and J by 4 bases, with 15 bases between them. The CDR3 loop spans 16 amino acids. Germline loops: CDR1 SGDLS, CDR2 YYNGEE.

This clonotype was observed a few times. The chain joins TRBV15 to TRBJ2-5, with a possible D match to TRBD2 (5 bases). CDR3 length: 17 amino acids. Per the germline V gene, CDR1 is LNHNV and CDR2 is YYDKDF (reference sequence). The V and J ends lost 0 bases and 3 bases respectively, with 17 bases between them. CDR3 amino acids: CATSRDPLAWIKETQYF. The CDR3, as DNA: TGTGCCACCAGCAGAGATCCGCTAGCTTGGATTAAAGAGACCCAGTACTTC.

This clonotype has only a few counts. The CDR3 loop is CASSLGKTDTQYF. The CDR3 DNA is TGTGCCAGCAGCTTGGGAAAAACAGATACGCAGTATTTT. The J gene is TRBJ2-3, the V gene TRBV5-4; D remains ambiguous. V gave up 0 bases and J gave up 3 bases, with 5 bases separating them. This CDR3 is built from 13 residues. The germline V gene encodes CDR1 SGHNT and CDR2 YYREEE (reference sequence).

This clonotype was counted many times. This chain connects TRBV2 to TRBJ1-2; possible D gene TRBD1, 6 bases. The CDR3 covers 14 residues. With 6 bases removed from V and 6 bases from J, the gap between germline ends came to 17 bases. Germline CDR1 is SNHLY and CDR2 is FYNNEI. CDR3 region: CASSDDRRENGYTF. CDR3 in DNA: TGTGCCAGCAGCGACGACAGGCGAGAAAATGGCTACACCTTC.

Only a few counts were recorded for this clonotype. The J gene is TRBJ2-1, the V gene TRBV6-1; D is undetermined. Per the germline V gene, CDR1 is MNHNS and CDR2 is SASEGT. Trimming took off 8 bases at V and 1 base at J, with 15 bases between the two ends. The CDR3 contains 15 residues. CDR3 sequence (DNA): TGTGCCAGCTCGAACCCGGGCCCATCCTACAATGAGCAGTTCTTC. Protein product: CASSNPGPSYNEQFF.

This clonotype was observed many times. V and J are TRBV19 and TRBJ1-5, with TRBD1 matching 9 bases. Germline trimming cut 10 bases from V and 6 bases from J; bases unmatched to any gene: 16. Germline CDR1 is LNHDA and CDR2 is SQIVND (reference sequence). The CDR3 has 16 residues. The CDR3: CAKTENGTGQGQPQHF. The CDR3 nucleotides read TGTGCCAAAACCGAAAACGGGACAGGGCAAGGTCAGCCCCAGCATTTT.

The chain combines TRBV2 with TRBJ1-1; TRBD1 might be the D (5 bases). V was shortened by 1 base and J by 6 bases, with 15 bases between the two germline ends. CDR3 size: 15 residues. Looked up from germline, CDR1 is SNHLY and CDR2 is FYNNEI. The CDR3 reads CASSEGLGGTPEAFF. DNA for the CDR3: TGTGCCAGCAGTGAAGGCCTTGGCGGGACTCCTGAAGCTTTCTTT.

This clonotype was counted a few times. The chain links TRBV27 to TRBJ2-7; D call uncertain. V lost 6 bases and J 2 bases, leaving 11 bases between the germline ends. Germline CDR1 MNHEY, CDR2 SMNVEV (reference sequence). There are 13 residues in the CDR3. CDR3: CASSSPKTYEQYF. The CDR3 DNA sequence: TGTGCCAGCAGCAGTCCTAAGACCTACGAGCAGTACTTC.

Many counts were recorded for this clonotype. The chain recombines TRBV6-2 or TRBV6-3 with TRBJ1-2, with unresolved D. Trimming removed 5 bases from V and 4 bases from J, with 8 bases in between. This CDR3 contains 12 residues. Germline CDR1 reads MNHEY; CDR2 reads SVGEGT. The CDR3 region is CASSPLGYGYTF. CDR3 DNA sequence: TGTGCCAGCAGTCCGCTTGGCTATGGCTACACCTTC.

In its sample, this clonotype was seen many times. The chain links TRBV20-1 to TRBJ2-7, with D unresolved. In germline, CDR1 is DFQATT, CDR2 SNEGSKA (reference sequence). V dropped 5 bases and J dropped 3 bases, with 11 bases sitting between them. The CDR3 contains 12 residues. The CDR3 reads CSARTPDYEQYF. For the CDR3, the DNA is TGCAGTGCTCGGACCCCAGACTACGAGCAGTACTTC.

A remark on this clonotype: Possible read error: a much larger clone is one base away. The chain links TRBV20-1 to TRBJ2-7; D remains ambiguous. V shed 0 bases and J shed 2 bases, with 11 bases lying between them. The CDR3 is made up of 14 amino acids. The germline V gene encodes CDR1 DFQATT and CDR2 SNEGSKA (reference sequence). CDR3: CSAREAGVAYEQYF. CDR3 in DNA: TGCAGTGCTAGAGAAGCTGGGGTTGCCTACGAGCAGTACTTC.

The sample holds many counts of this clonotype. The chain has TRBV24-1 and TRBJ2-5, with 8 bases lining up with TRBD1. V trimming: 0 bases; J trimming: 3 bases; junction bases outside the gene matches: 20. This CDR3 is 21 amino acids long. Germline V CDR1 and CDR2: KGHDR, SFDVKD. Written as DNA, the CDR3 is TGTGCCACCAGTGATTTGCACCGGTCGGCAGGGGGCCAGGGTGGGGAAGAGACCCAGTACTTC. Amino acid sequence: CATSDLHRSAGGQGGEETQYF.

This clonotype appeared many times. The V call is TRBV20-1, the J call TRBJ2-7; D gene unclear. Trimming took off 3 bases at V and 0 bases at J, with 12 bases between the two ends. Germline CDR1 DFQATT, CDR2 SNEGSKA (reference sequence). This CDR3 is 14 amino acids long. The CDR3 protein is CSARAGKSSYEQYF. CDR3 coding DNA: TGCAGTGCTAGGGCTGGGAAAAGCTCCTACGAGCAGTACTTC.

This clonotype was detected ten times or more. The genes are TRBV12-3 or TRBV12-4 and TRBJ2-3, with D unclear. V was clipped by 3 bases and J by 3 bases, with 13 bases between them. CDR3 length equals 15 residues. The CDR3 sequence: CASSFPGLSTDTQYF. In nucleotides, the CDR3 is TGTGCCAGCAGTTTTCCCGGGTTATCGACAGATACGCAGTATTTT.

J is TRBJ2-2 and V is TRBV30; D gene uncertain. The germline V gene encodes CDR1 GTSNPN and CDR2 SVGIG (reference sequence). V lost 0 bases and J lost 6, with 8 bases in between. This CDR3 has 13 amino acids. The CDR3 nucleotides are TGTGCCTGGAGTGTACTGGCTCCCGGGGAGCTGTTTTTT. Its translation: CAWSVLAPGELFF.

This clonotype was counted at least ten times. The chain links TRBV18 to TRBJ2-7; 14 bases are shared with TRBD2. Germline trimming cut 3 bases from V and 5 bases from J; bases unmatched to any gene: 12. CDR1 is KGHSH and CDR2 is LQKENI in the germline V gene. This CDR3 has 18 residues. This chain's CDR3 is CASSPLATSGRVLNEQYF. CDR3 bases: TGTGCCAGCTCACCCCTTGCGACTAGCGGGAGGGTTCTGAACGAGCAGTACTTC.

This clonotype was counted ten times or more. This chain connects TRBV24-1 to TRBJ1-1; a weak D match, TRBD1 (5 bases). Germline V gives CDR1 KGHDR, CDR2 SFDVKD. This CDR3 contains 11 residues. The V end lost 4 bases, the J end lost 10 bases, and 9 bases lay between the germline ends. The CDR3 nucleotides are TGTGCCACCAGTGACGGGGACGGAGCTTTCTTT. This codes for CATSDGDGAFF.